This TCR beta chain was retrieved from a study of T-cell memory formation after mild COVID-19. Study-level results: CM and EM subsets held most contracting CD4+ clones; EMRA held CD8+ ones.

A note on this clonotype: What it binds is unknown.

Germline-derived CDR1 and CDR2 are MNHNY and SVGAGI (reference sequence). V lost 2 bases, J lost 10 bases, and 14 bases lay in between. CDR3 length equals 13 residues. TCRdb reprocessed the 5' RACE reads with MiXCR, giving one entry per CDR3 protein. Of fewer than 500,000 distinct CDR3 sequences in the sample, approximately 23% were seen once. This receptor was obtained from an adult woman who had mild COVID-19 (a few samples of this study predate the infection). Cell type and time point are not known. The sequenced material came from PBMCs or a T cell subset sorted from them (not recorded which). The gene calls are TRBV6-6 and TRBJ1-2, with D perhaps matching TRBD1 (5 bases). The CDR3 nucleotides are TGTGCCAGCAGTTACCAGGGAGGTAACGACTACACCTTC. It yields the protein CASSYQGGNDYTF.